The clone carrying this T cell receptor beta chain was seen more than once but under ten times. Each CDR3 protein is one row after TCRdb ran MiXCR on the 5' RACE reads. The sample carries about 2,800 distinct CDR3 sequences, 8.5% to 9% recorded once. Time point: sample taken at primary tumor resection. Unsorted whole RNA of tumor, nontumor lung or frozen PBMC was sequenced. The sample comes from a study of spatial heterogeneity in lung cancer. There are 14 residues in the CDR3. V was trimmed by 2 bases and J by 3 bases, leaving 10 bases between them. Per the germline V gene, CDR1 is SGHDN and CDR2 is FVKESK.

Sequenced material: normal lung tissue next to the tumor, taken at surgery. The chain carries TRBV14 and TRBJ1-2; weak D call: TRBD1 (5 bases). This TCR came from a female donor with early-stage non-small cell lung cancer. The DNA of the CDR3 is TGTGCCAGCAGCCAAATCCAGGGAGACTATGGCTACACCTTC. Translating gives CASSQIQGDYGYTF.